This T cell receptor beta chain derives from a study of cytomegalovirus exposure and HLA in healthy donors. About the research overall: One earlier analysis, a look at roughly 180 million T cells, found 117 million unique TCR beta sequences.

PCR primers comprised 60 Vbeta and 13 Jbeta primers. Sequencing used immunoSEQ multiplex PCR; TCRdb keeps in-frame clones, though not all of them. Seen here are 180,000 or so clones, 75% to 80% observed once, and the top ten hold 11% to 15%. Concerning this clone itself: Its target is not known.

Study results and caveats: An observed cluster of highly shared sequence variants was recorded as a likely sequencing artifact. Per a later analysis, HLA-associated TCR beta chains showed more clonal expansion than other, equally common TCR beta chains. A missense DCLRE1C variant was associated with V- and J-gene trimming of TCR beta chains in a later analysis, and an independent cohort replicated the association.

Germline V gene sequence: CDR1 PRHDT, CDR2 FYEKMQ (reference sequence). Trimming at V came to 0 bases and at J to 7 bases, leaving 8 bases not matched to a gene. The CDR3 extends over 15 amino acids. Sequencing input: PBMCs. The origin of this receptor is a man aged 50 or older in good health and CMV-seropositive. The V and J genes are TRBV13 and TRBJ2-5, with 7 bases that match TRBD1. CDR3 nucleotide sequence: TGTGCCAGCAGCTTAGGCCTGACAGGGCTTGGGACCCAGTACTTC. This gives the protein CASSLGLTGLGTQYF. The variable domain in full, completed from reference TRBV13 and TRBJ2-5, reads AAGVIQSPRHLIKEKRETATLKCYPIPRHDTVYWYQQGPGQDPQFLISFYEKMQSDKGSIPDRFSAQQFSDYHSELNMSSLELGDSALYFCASSLGLTGLGTQYFGPGTRLLVL.